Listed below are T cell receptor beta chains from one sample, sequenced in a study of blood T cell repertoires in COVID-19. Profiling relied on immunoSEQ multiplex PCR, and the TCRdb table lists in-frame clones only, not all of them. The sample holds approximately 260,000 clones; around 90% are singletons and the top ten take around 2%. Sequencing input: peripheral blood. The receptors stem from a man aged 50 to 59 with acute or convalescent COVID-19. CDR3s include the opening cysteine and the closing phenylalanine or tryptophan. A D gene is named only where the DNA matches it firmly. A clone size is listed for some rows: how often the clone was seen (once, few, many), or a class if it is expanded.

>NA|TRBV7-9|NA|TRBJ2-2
TGTGCCAGCAGCCCAGCGCGAGCCCGTCACACCGGGGAGCTGTTTTTT
CASSPARARHTGELFF
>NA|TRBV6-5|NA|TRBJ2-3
TGTGCCAGCAGTACAGGGACTACCACAGATACGCAGTATTTT
CASSTGTTTDTQYF
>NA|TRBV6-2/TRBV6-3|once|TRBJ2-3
TGTGCCAGCAGTTTTAAAACAGGGATGACGCAGTATTTT
CASSFKTGMTQYF
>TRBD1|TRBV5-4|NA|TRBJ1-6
TGTGCCAGCAGCCCTGGGACAGGGTGGAATTCACCCCTCCACTTT
CASSPGTGWNSPLHF
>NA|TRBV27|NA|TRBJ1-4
TGTGCCAGCAGTTTAAAGGACGGGGCTAATGAAAAACTGTTTTTT
CASSLKDGANEKLFF
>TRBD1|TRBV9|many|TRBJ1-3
TGTGCCAGCAGCGTAGCCGGACAGGGCGCTGGAAACACCATATATTTT
CASSVAGQGAGNTIYF
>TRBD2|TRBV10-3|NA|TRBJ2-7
TGTGCCATCAGTGACCTACTAGCGGGGGGCATCTACGAGCAGTACTTC
CAISDLLAGGIYEQYF
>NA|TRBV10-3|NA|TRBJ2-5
TGTGCCATCAGCCCGAAGGGGGGGGAGACCCAGTACTTC
CAISPKGGETQYF
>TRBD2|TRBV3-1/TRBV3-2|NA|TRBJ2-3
TGTGCCAGCACCCTAGAAGCGGGGGGTGCAGATACGCAGTATTTT
CASTLEAGGADTQYF
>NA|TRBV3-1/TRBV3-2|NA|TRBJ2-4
TGTGCCAGCAGCCAAGACAGAAACATTCAGTACTTC
CASSQDRNIQYF
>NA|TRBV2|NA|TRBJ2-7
TGTGCCAGCAGTGCGGGGGTCTACGAGCAGTACTTC
CASSAGVYEQYF
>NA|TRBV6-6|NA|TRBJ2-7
TGTGCCAGCAACTCCGGACAGACCTACGAGCAGTACTTC
CASNSGQTYEQYF
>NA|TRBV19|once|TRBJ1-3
TGTGCCAGTAACGAGGAGGAGCTAGGAAACACCATATATTTT
CASNEEELGNTIYF
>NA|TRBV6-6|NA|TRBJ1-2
TGTGCCAGCAGTTCAGTCGGGGGCTACACCTTC
CASSSVGGYTF
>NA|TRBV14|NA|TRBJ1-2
TGTGCCAGCAGCCATGGGACTCCGACTTATGGGACCTTC
CASSHGTPTYGTF
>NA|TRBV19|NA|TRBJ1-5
TGTGCCAGTACCGGGGGGAACGGGCAGCCCCAGCATTTT
CASTGGNGQPQHF
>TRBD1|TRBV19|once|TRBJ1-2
TGTGCCAGTAGCGCGGACAGGGGTCTAAACTATGGCTACACCTTC
CASSADRGLNYGYTF
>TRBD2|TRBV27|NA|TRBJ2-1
TGTGCCAGCAGTTTATCGGGACTAGCGGGGGGGCCATACTACAATGAGCAGTTCTTC
CASSLSGLAGGPYYNEQFF
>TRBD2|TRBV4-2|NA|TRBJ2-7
TGTGCCAGCAGCCAGTTCCGGGACTACACCTACGAGCAGTACTTC
CASSQFRDYTYEQYF